This T cell receptor beta chain came from a study of metastatic and nonmetastatic thyroid tumors. Study-wide points: The study reportedly found significantly higher TCR beta diversity in malignant thyroid tumors than benign nodules, in blood and tumor.

V was pared by 8 bases and J by 7 bases, with 23 bases between. Germline loops: CDR1 MDHEN, CDR2 SYDVKM. CDR3 length: 15 residues. By frequency in the sample, this clone is medium-sized. Its cognate antigen is unknown. The authors' processing: To classify distant metastasis in papillary thyroid cancer, a model was built from CDR3 differences across clinicopathological groups. TCRdb reprocessed the PCR reads using MiXCR. TCRdb, not the original authors, processed these V and J calls. The sample yields about 38,000 clones, over 40% seen once. Each patient went into thyroid surgery without having received any treatment.

The rearrangement links TRBV28 to TRBJ1-2, with D unresolved. The sequence was obtained from a male donor with papillary thyroid cancer or a benign thyroid nodule (not recorded which). Some clones in this sample may be carry-over from other donors' samples. Source material: tumor tissue. CDR3 DNA: TGTGCCAGCCAAGCCACACCATTGGGGTTCGGTGGCTACACCTTC. Translating gives CASQATPLGFGGYTF.